This T cell receptor (beta chain) came from a study of CD8 T cell repertoires and HIV-1 epitope variants. Study-wide context: Control wells had CMV/EBV/flu peptides, negative Ebola AY9, or no peptide. Tested: three Gag epitope families, Nef HW9 and YT9.

General observations from the study: The TAALDMSHF plasma variant had no responses, unlike KF9 (roughly 5 clonotypes) and HW9 (one). Nine TCR beta clonotypes were antigen-specific, roughly 6 apparently recognizing autologous or escape variants.

On this clone itself: Its cognate antigen is unknown.

Germline assignment: CDR1 SGHDT and CDR2 YYEEEE. V gave up 0 bases and J gave up 8 bases, with 5 bases separating them. The CDR3 contains 12 residues. Here immunoSEQ multiplex PCR was the method, and the copy in TCRdb shows in-frame clones only, minus some. The table has under 100,000 clones, roughly four fifths seen once. The V call is TRBV5-6, the J call TRBJ1-4; no definite D call. What was sequenced was uncultured baseline CD8+ T cells from peripheral blood mononuclear cells (PBMCs). This clonotype originated in a male donor with HIV. The CDR3 sequence is CASSLGGEKLFF. The CDR3 DNA follows: TGTGCCAGCAGCTTGGGGGGAGAAAAACTGTTTTTT.